This TCR beta chain was identified during a study of cytomegalovirus exposure and HLA in healthy donors. Study outcomes and limitations: It was taken for granted in presence/absence analyses that sequencing depth across donors was roughly uniform. When analyzed later, a missense DCLRE1C variant was found to be linked to TCR beta V- and J-gene trimming. Beyond CMV serostatus, there was no information to go on about immune exposure. Analysis was performed later, and it showed HLA-associated TCR beta chains to be more clonally expanded than equally common others.

Notes on this clone: What it binds is unknown.

13 Jbeta primers and 60 Vbeta primers were used for the PCR. Profiled with immunoSEQ multiplex PCR; TCRdb holds only in-frame clones, not every one. Among about 130,000 clones listed, approximately 85% were seen once. This CDR3 region has 11 residues. The V end was cut by 4 bases, the J end by 5 bases, with 4 bases between. CDR1 and CDR2 from the germline V gene are MNHEY and SMNVEV (reference sequence). The TCR sequence derives from a male donor in good health and CMV-seropositive. Source material: PBMCs. V gene TRBV27 combines with J gene TRBJ2-3; D call uncertain. The CDR3 loop is CASSSRDTQYF. The CDR3 DNA reads TGTGCCAGCAGTTCCAGAGATACGCAGTATTTT.